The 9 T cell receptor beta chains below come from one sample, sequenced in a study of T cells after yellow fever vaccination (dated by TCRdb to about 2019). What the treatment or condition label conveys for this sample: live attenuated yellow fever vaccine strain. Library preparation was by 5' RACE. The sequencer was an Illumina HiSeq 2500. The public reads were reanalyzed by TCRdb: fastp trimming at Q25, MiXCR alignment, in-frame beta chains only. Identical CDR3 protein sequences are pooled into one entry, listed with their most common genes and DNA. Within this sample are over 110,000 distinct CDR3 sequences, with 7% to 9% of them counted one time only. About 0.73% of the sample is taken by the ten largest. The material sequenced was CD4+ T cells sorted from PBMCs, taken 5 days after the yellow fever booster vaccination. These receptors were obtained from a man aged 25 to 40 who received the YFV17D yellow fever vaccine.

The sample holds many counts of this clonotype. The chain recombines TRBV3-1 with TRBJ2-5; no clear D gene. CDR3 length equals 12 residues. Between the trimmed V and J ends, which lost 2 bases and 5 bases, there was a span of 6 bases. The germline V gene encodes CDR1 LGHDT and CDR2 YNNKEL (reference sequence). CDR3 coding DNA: TGTGCCAGCAGCCAAATCTTGGAGACCCAGTACTTC. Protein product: CASSQILETQYF.

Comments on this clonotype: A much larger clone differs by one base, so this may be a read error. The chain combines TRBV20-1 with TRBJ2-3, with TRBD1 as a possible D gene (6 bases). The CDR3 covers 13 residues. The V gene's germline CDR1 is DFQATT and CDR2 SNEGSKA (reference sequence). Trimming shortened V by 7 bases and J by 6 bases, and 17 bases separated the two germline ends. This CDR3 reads CSGVVTGPDTQYF. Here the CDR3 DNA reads TGCAGTGGCGTAGTCACAGGGCCCGATACGCAGTATTTT.

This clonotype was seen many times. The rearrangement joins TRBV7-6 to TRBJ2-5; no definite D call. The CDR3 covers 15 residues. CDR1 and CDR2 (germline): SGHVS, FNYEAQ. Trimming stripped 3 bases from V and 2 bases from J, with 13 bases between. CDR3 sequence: CASSLIRIPQETQYF. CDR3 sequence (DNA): TGTGCCAGCAGCTTGATACGAATACCGCAAGAGACCCAGTACTTC.

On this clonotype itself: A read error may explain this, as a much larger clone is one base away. In DNA form, the CDR3 reads TGTGCCAGCAGCGGGTCGAGGTTTGCAGATACGCAGTATTTT. Residues: CASSGSRFADTQYF. This chain joins TRBV14 and TRBJ2-3; no clear D. Per germline, CDR1 SGHDN and CDR2 FVKESK. The CDR3 runs 14 residues. V was cut by 5 bases and J by 4 bases, with 13 bases left in between.

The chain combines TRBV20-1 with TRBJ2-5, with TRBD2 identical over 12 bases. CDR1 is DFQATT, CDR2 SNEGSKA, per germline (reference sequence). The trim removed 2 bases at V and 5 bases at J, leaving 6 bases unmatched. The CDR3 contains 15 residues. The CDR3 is CSARLAGGLVETQYF. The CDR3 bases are TGCAGTGCTAGACTAGCGGGAGGGCTTGTGGAGACCCAGTACTTC.

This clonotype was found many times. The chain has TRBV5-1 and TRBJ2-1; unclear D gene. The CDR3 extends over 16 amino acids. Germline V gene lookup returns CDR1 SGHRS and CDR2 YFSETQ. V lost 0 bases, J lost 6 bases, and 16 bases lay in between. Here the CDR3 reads CASSLEGRVIANEQFF. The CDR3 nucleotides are TGCGCCAGCAGCTTGGAAGGTCGGGTGATTGCCAATGAGCAGTTCTTC. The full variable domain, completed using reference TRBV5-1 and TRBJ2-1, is KAGVTQTPRYLIKTRGQQVTLSCSPISGHRSVSWYQQTPGQGLQFLFEYFSETQRNKGNFPGRFSGRQFSNSRSEMNVSTLELGDSALYLCASSLEGRVIANEQFFGPGTRLTVL.

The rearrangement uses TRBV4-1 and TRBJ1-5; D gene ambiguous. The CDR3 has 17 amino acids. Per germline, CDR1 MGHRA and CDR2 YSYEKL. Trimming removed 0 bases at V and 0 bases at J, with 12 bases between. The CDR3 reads CASSQDPQAYSNQPQHF. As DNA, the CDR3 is TGCGCCAGCAGCCAAGATCCTCAGGCGTATAGCAATCAGCCCCAGCATTTT.

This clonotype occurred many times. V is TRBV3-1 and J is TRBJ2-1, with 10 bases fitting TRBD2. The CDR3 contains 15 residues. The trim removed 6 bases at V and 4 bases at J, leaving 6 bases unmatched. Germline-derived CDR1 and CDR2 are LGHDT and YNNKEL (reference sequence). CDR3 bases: TGTGCCAGCAGTGAACTAGCGGGATCTTACAATGAGCAGTTCTTC. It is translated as CASSELAGSYNEQFF.

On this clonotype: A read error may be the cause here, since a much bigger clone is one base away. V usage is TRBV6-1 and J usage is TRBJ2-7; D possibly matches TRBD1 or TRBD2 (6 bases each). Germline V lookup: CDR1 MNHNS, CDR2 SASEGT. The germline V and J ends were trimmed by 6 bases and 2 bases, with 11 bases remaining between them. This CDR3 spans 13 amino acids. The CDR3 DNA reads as TGTGCCAGCAGGGAGGGACATCCCTACGAGCAGTACTTC. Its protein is CASREGHPYEQYF.